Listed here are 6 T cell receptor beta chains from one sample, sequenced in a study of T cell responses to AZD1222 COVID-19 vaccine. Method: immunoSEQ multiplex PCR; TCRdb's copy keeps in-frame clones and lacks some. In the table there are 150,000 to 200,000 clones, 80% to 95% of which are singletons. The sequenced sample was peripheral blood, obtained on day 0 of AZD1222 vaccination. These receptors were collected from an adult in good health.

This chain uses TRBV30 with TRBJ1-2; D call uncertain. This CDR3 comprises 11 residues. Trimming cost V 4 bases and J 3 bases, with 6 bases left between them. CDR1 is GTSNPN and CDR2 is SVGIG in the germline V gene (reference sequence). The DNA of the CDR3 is TGTGCCTGGAACGACGACTATGGCTACACCTTC. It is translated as CAWNDDYGYTF. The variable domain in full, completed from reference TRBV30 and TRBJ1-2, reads SQTIHQWPATLVQPVGSPLSLECTVEGTSNPNLYWYRQAAGRGLQLLFYSVGIGQISSEVPQNLSASRPQDRQFILSSKKLLLSDSGFYLCAWNDDYGYTFGSGTRLTVV.

Here the CDR3 reads CASSAVGQGGYEKLFF. DNA of the CDR3: TGCGCCAGCAGCGCCGTTGGACAGGGAGGTTATGAAAAACTGTTTTTT. The chain is built from TRBV5-1 and TRBJ1-4; 8 bases align to TRBD1. The CDR3 loop spans 16 amino acids. V was pared by 4 bases and J by 6 bases, with 11 bases of the junction left unmatched. From germline, CDR1 is SGHRS and CDR2 YFSETQ.

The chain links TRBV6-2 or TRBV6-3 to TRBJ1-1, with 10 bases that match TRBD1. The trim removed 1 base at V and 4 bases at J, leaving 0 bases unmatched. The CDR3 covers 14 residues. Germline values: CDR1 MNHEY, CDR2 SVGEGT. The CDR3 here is CASSYWDRGTEAFF. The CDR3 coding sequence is TGTGCCAGCAGTTACTGGGACAGGGGCACTGAAGCTTTCTTT.

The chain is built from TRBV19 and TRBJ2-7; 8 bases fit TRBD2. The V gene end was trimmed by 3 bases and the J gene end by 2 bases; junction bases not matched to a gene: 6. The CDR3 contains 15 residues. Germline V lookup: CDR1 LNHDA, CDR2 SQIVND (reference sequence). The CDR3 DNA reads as TGTGCCAGTAGTATCCGACTAGCGCGAGCCTACGAGCAGTACTTC. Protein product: CASSIRLARAYEQYF.

CDR3 sequence reads: CASSEPRGNNYGYTF. DNA of the CDR3: TGCGCCAGCAGCGAACCCAGGGGAAATAACTATGGCTACACCTTC. This rearrangement joins TRBV5-1 to TRBJ1-2, with D tentatively TRBD1 (6 bases). The V end was cut by 4 bases, the J end by 1 base, with 14 bases between. Germline V gene data show CDR1 as SGHRS and CDR2 as YFSETQ. The CDR3 is 15 amino acids.

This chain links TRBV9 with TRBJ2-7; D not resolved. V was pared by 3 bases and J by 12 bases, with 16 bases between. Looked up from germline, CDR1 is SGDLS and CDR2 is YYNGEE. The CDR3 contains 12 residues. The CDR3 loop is CASSAHGPSSYF. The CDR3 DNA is TGTGCCAGCAGCGCTCACGGACCTTCGTCGTACTTC.